This TCR beta chain is drawn from a study of beta chain features in type 1 diabetes. V was clipped by 5 bases and J by 4 bases; unmatched bases: 10. In germline, CDR1 is SGHTA, CDR2 FQGNSA. The CDR3 is 15 residues long. The sequenced template was cDNA made from the entire isolated RNA. Using immunoSEQ multiplex PCR, the repertoire was profiled, and TCRdb retains in-frame clones only, with some absent. The sample includes over 600,000 clones, roughly an eighth of them seen just once. Broader study findings: No resolution was reached here on whether HLA type influences TCRB rearrangement. Patients with Type 1 diabetes showed moderately but significantly shorter TCRB CDR3s in all four CD4+ subsets.

A sort by CD45RO/CCR7/CD25/CD127/CD95/CD27 yielded CD4+ naive, central memory, regulatory and stem cell-like memory cells. This clone has a handful of counts. What it binds is not known. The sample taken for sequencing was naive CD4+ T cells from blood. The chain has TRBV7-2 and TRBJ2-5, with TRBD2 identical over 7 bases. This sequence originates from a young man with type 1 diabetes. CDR3 nucleotide sequence: TGTGCCAGCAGCGGATTGGCCAGGGAGGGAGAGACCCAGTACTTC. This gives the protein CASSGLAREGETQYF.